A selection of T cell receptor beta chains follows, all from one sample in a study of T-cell reconstitution after alpha-beta-depleted transplantation in children. In TCRdb, the PCR reads were re-called with MiXCR into one record per CDR3 protein. The data hold about 980,000 distinct CDR3 sequences, with about 29% observed a single time. The starting material was PBMCs, mostly from graft donor cells, obtained 360 days after TCRalphabeta/CD19-depleted stem cell transplant. The origin of the receptors is a boy under three years old who had a stem cell transplant for SCID, so the T cells may come from the graft donor. The CDR3 runs from the conserved cysteine through the conserved F or W. A D gene is named only where the DNA matches it firmly. Clone size is not always given. Where it is, it says once, few, many or a class for expanded clones.

V gene	clone size	D gene	J gene	CDR3 protein	CDR3 DNA
TRBV5-1	.	.	TRBJ2-1	CASSSPYYNEQFF	TGCGCCAGCAGCTCGCCCTACTACAATGAGCAGTTCTTC
TRBV6-5	many	.	TRBJ2-7	CASRLNMPSYEQYF	TGTGCCAGCAGATTAAACATGCCCTCCTACGAGCAGTACTTC
TRBV15	.	TRBD2	TRBJ2-3	CATSSGSGGGDTQYF	TGTGCCACCAGCAGCGGTAGCGGGGGTGGAGATACGCAGTATTTT
TRBV20-1	.	TRBD1	TRBJ2-7	CSARWGQGAGEQYF	TGCAGTGCTAGGTGGGGACAGGGGGCGGGGGAGCAGTACTTC
TRBV7-6	.	.	TRBJ2-1	CASSFGGTEQFF	TGTGCCAGCAGCTTCGGAGGAACTGAGCAGTTCTTC
TRBV12-3/TRBV12-4	.	TRBD1	TRBJ2-2	CASSLGIPGQENTGELFF	TGTGCCAGCAGCCTAGGGATCCCGGGACAGGAGAACACCGGGGAGCTGTTTTTT
TRBV12-3/TRBV12-4	.	.	TRBJ2-7	CASSWPPVAEQYF	TGTGCCAGCAGTTGGCCCCCGGTCGCCGAGCAGTACTTC
TRBV3-1	few	.	TRBJ2-7	CASSQWGSGRYEQYF	TGTGCCAGCAGCCAGTGGGGTAGTGGGCGCTACGAGCAGTACTTC
TRBV12-3/TRBV12-4	.	.	TRBJ1-2	CASSPGSNYGYTF	TGTGCCAGCAGTCCCGGGTCAAACTATGGCTACACCTTC
TRBV4-3	.	.	TRBJ2-1	CASSPQDRSRPPLNNEQFF	TGCGCCAGCAGCCCCCAGGATCGCAGCCGCCCTCCTCTCAACAATGAGCAGTTCTTC
TRBV11-2	.	.	TRBJ2-3	CASSLEVMGIWPGTDTQYF	TGTGCCAGCAGCTTAGAAGTGATGGGCATCTGGCCAGGCACAGATACGCAGTATTTT
TRBV9	.	.	TRBJ2-1	CASSSWGAGEQFF	TGTGCCAGCAGCTCCTGGGGGGCCGGTGAGCAGTTCTTC
TRBV5-5	few	.	TRBJ2-5	CASSLFPGPRETQYF	TGTGCCAGCAGCTTGTTCCCGGGACCGCGGGAGACCCAGTACTTC
TRBV5-1	.	.	TRBJ2-7	CASSLEGPSNEQYF	TGCGCCAGCAGCTTGGAGGGCCCCTCGAACGAGCAGTACTTC
TRBV7-9	few	.	TRBJ2-1	CASSSVDILYNEQFF	TGTGCCAGCAGCTCAGTTGACATTTTGTACAATGAGCAGTTCTTC
TRBV19	.	.	TRBJ1-2	CASSMTNGGYTF	TGTGCCAGTAGTATGACCAATGGGGGCTACACCTTC